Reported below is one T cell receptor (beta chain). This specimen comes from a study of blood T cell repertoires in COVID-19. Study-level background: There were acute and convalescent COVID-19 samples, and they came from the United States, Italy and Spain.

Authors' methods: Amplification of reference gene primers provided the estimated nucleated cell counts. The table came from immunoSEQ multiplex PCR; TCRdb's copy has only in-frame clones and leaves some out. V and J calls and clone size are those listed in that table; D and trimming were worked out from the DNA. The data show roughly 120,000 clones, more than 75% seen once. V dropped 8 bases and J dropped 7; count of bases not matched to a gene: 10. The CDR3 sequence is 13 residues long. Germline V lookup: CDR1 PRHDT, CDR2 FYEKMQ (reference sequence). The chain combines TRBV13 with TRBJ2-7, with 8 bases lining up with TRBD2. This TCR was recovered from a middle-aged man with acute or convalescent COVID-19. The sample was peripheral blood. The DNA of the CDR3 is TGTGCCAGCGAAGGGGGACTAGACGCGGAGCAGTACTTC. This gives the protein CASEGGLDAEQYF.